This T cell receptor beta chain was found in a study of a mutant IDH1 vaccine in newly diagnosed glioma. Study at large: Patients arrived already treated with radiotherapy, temozolomide, or both, most having had both. Whole-study results and caveats: Altogether, roughly 93% of patients exhibited vaccine-induced immune responses. The authors found pseudoprogression apparently unrelated to changes in top peripheral T cell clonotypes.

The time point was: week 35, safety follow-up. The investigators gave 300 ug of mutant IDH1 20-mer peptide in each vaccine dose, together with topical imiquimod. Donors had new IDH1-mutant astrocytomas of WHO grade 3 or 4 (ATRX-lost). Trimming pared 0 bases from V and 4 bases from J, leaving 3 bases between. This CDR3 comprises 13 residues. Germline V CDR1 and CDR2: LGHNA, YSLEER. Note on this clone: What it binds is not known.

Assay used: immunoSEQ multiplex PCR; TCRdb lists only in-frame clones, some missing. Here the sample spans 26,000 or so clones, roughly 80% being singletons. Source: PBMCs, taken from a glioma patient whose treatment included an IDH1 peptide vaccine. The chain employs TRBV4-3 and TRBJ2-2, with D unclear. The TCR originated in a man aged 25 to 40 with glioma. This CDR3 is CASSQERTGELFF. CDR3 DNA sequence: TGCGCCAGCAGCCAAGAACGCACCGGGGAGCTGTTTTTT.